The present entry profiles one T cell receptor (beta chain) with its context. The CDR3 runs 16 residues. Germline CDR1 reads SGHRS; CDR2 reads YFSETQ. The ends were cut back, 0 bases at V and 1 base at J, with 10 bases in the middle. This entry belongs to a study of radiation and T cells in renal cell carcinoma. Noted time point: blood 2 weeks post-SBRT. This sample's treatment: 15 Gy SBRT to primary tumor, nephrectomy 4 weeks later. The method was immunoSEQ multiplex PCR; TCRdb's version includes in-frame clones alone and lacks a portion of them. The sample has 95,000 to 150,000 clones, about four fifths seen once.

The J gene is TRBJ1-4, the V gene TRBV5-1; tentatively, D is TRBD1 (6 bases). This TCR derives from a man aged 45-65 years with renal cell carcinoma. The sample consisted of blood, taken from a patient whose treatment included radiotherapy and nephrectomy. The CDR3 DNA reads TGCGCCAGCAGCTTGGCGCCGGACAGAACTAATGAAAAACTGTTTTTT. Its protein product is CASSLAPDRTNEKLFF.